In this sample, the clone carrying this T cell receptor (beta chain) is medium-sized. Its antigen is not identified. Clones were sequenced by immunoSEQ multiplex PCR, and TCRdb holds only the in-frame ones, with some missing. The sample has about 22,000 clones; about 86% are singletons. Germline CDR1 reads SEHNR; CDR2 reads FQNEAQ (reference sequence). The CDR3 has 12 residues. The V gene end was trimmed by 11 bases and the J gene end by 0 bases; junction bases not matched to a gene: 4. This record belongs to a study of OX40 agonist ivuxolimab in advanced cancers. Study as a whole: Dose-escalation patients' cancers were hepatocellular carcinoma, melanoma, renal cell or head and neck cancer. Participants could have had prior anti-PD-1, anti-PD-L1 or anti-CTLA-4 therapy, and 40% had some. Points from the study as a whole: By week 6 at 0.1 to 3.0 mg/kg, blood CD4+ and CD8+ T cells had expanded clonally.

This TCR came from an adult with an advanced solid tumor such as melanoma, head and neck, liver or kidney cancer. V is TRBV7-9 and J is TRBJ2-7; 7 nucleotides agree with TRBD2. Sequences were derived from CD4+ or CD8+ T cells sorted from blood, sampled in a trial of the OX40 agonist ivuxolimab. The DNA for the CDR3 is TGTGCCGGGGAGGGGAGCTCCTACGAGCAGTACTTC. Translating gives CAGEGSSYEQYF.